Below, 6 T cell receptor beta chains from the same sample are listed, as sequenced in a study of a mutant IDH1 vaccine in newly diagnosed glioma (dated by TCRdb to the early 2020s). Taken with the paper, the label for time point translates to: week 23, last vaccination. A 20-mer mutant IDH1 peptide at 300 micrograms in Montanide made up each vaccine dose, which was injected subcutaneously together with topical imiquimod. These receptors' antigens are unknown. Library preparation employed the immunoSEQ multiplex PCR assay. The source is immuneACCESS, and TCRdb retained only in-frame sequences with V and J called. Part of the clones is not carried over; for the studies checked, unresolved V genes explain less than half of this, and the remainder is unexplained. This sample has 55,000 or so clones in its table, and about four fifths of those were observed once. Jointly, the top ten make up about 6.3% of the sample.

The sequencing used PBMCs, collected from a glioma patient whose treatment included an IDH1 peptide vaccine. The receptors shown here come from a middle-aged man with glioma.

On this clone itself: Mismatch with germline at one junction end may stem from a read error. The V call is TRBV5-1, the J call TRBJ2-2; D tentatively fits TRBD1 or TRBD2 (5 bases each). CDR1 SGHRS and CDR2 YFSETQ come from the germline V gene. CDR3 length: 15 amino acids. For the CDR3, the DNA is TGCGCCAGCATCTTGGGACCGGCAGGCACCGGGGAGCTGTTTTTT. Translating gives CASILGPAGTGELFF.

A single count supports this clone. This rearrangement joins TRBV30 to TRBJ1-5, with 9 bases matching TRBD1. Trimming cost V 3 bases and J 2 bases; bases outside gene matches: 11. CDR1 and CDR2 from the germline V gene are GTSNPN and SVGIG (reference sequence). This CDR3 region has 17 residues. CDR3 sequence: CAWRSGQGIWRNQPQHF. The CDR3 DNA follows: TGTGCCTGGAGGAGTGGACAGGGGATTTGGCGCAATCAGCCCCAGCATTTT.

The chain employs TRBV6-5 and TRBJ1-2; maybe TRBD1 (6 bases). Per the germline V gene, CDR1 is MNHEY and CDR2 is SVGAGI. Trimming took 6 bases from V and 3 from J, leaving 14 bases between them. There are 14 residues in the CDR3. The CDR3 DNA sequence: TGTGCCAGCAGCGAGGGGGGGGGATACTATGGCTACACCTTC. Residues: CASSEGGGYYGYTF.

The rearrangement joins TRBV6-5 to TRBJ1-2, with 7 nucleotides matching TRBD1. V lost 0 bases to trimming and J lost 0 bases; unmatched junction nucleotides: 1. Germline V gene data show CDR1 as MNHEY and CDR2 as SVGAGI. This CDR3 region has 15 residues. CDR3 protein: CASSYSGTANYGYTF. As DNA, the CDR3 is TGTGCCAGCAGTTACTCCGGGACAGCTAACTATGGCTACACCTTC.

The genes are TRBV9 and TRBJ1-2, with D unresolved. Trimming shortened V by 0 bases and J by 8 bases, and 11 bases separated the two germline ends. Germline CDR1 SGDLS, CDR2 YYNGEE. The CDR3 length is 13 residues. CDR3 sequence reads: CASSVGGGTGYTF. The CDR3 DNA is TGTGCCAGCAGCGTAGGGGGAGGTACAGGCTACACCTTC.

The rearrangement links TRBV4-1 to TRBJ2-3; D not certain. V lost 3 bases, J lost 0 bases, and 7 bases lay in between. From germline, CDR1 is MGHRA and CDR2 YSYEKL. CDR3 size: 14 residues. The CDR3 region is CASSQALSTDTQYF. CDR3 nucleotide sequence: TGCGCCAGCAGCCAGGCCCTCAGCACAGATACGCAGTATTTT.